These T cell receptor beta chains were read from a single sample in a study of OX40 agonist ivuxolimab in advanced cancers. Measured with immunoSEQ multiplex PCR; TCRdb has only the in-frame clones, and not every one. The table shows roughly 70,000 clones, with about 87% occurring only once. This specimen consisted of CD4+ or CD8+ T cells sorted from blood, obtained in a trial of the OX40 agonist ivuxolimab. The receptors shown here come from an adult with an advanced solid tumor such as melanoma, head and neck, liver or kidney cancer. CDR3s include the opening cysteine and the closing phenylalanine or tryptophan. D genes are given only for firm matches. Expanded clones get a size class; other rows say once, few or many, or leave the size out.

j_gene: TRBJ1-5; v_gene: TRBV6-5; abundance: NA; d_gene: TRBD1; CDR3nt: TGTGCCAGCAGATTGACAGGGACCTCTTTTGAGCCCCAGCATTTT; CDR3aa: CASRLTGTSFEPQHF
j_gene: TRBJ2-5; v_gene: TRBV6-1; abundance: NA; d_gene: NA; CDR3nt: TGTGCCAGCAGTGGAGGGGTGGTAGTGACGGGGGAGACCCAGTACTTC; CDR3aa: CASSGGVVVTGETQYF
j_gene: TRBJ1-4; v_gene: TRBV18; abundance: NA; d_gene: NA; CDR3nt: TGTGCCAGCTCACCACCCGGAAATGGTGAAAAACTGTTTTTT; CDR3aa: CASSPPGNGEKLFF
j_gene: TRBJ2-7; v_gene: TRBV28; abundance: NA; d_gene: NA; CDR3nt: TGTGCCAGCAGTTCTTCCAGGGGAAATGTTGAGCAGTACTTC; CDR3aa: CASSSSRGNVEQYF
j_gene: TRBJ1-4; v_gene: TRBV2; abundance: NA; d_gene: NA; CDR3nt: TGTGCCAGCCGTAGGACGGTTACTAATGAAAAACTGTTTTTT; CDR3aa: CASRRTVTNEKLFF
j_gene: TRBJ1-5; v_gene: TRBV6-5; abundance: NA; d_gene: NA; CDR3nt: TGTGCCAGCAGTTACGATTGGCAGGGCAATCAGCCCCAGCATTTT; CDR3aa: CASSYDWQGNQPQHF
j_gene: TRBJ1-4; v_gene: TRBV6-5; abundance: few; d_gene: NA; CDR3nt: TGTGCCAGCAGTACTGGGGACGGATATGAAAAACTGTTTTTT; CDR3aa: CASSTGDGYEKLFF
j_gene: TRBJ2-7; v_gene: TRBV5-4; abundance: NA; d_gene: NA; CDR3nt: TGTGCCAGCAGCTTGGTGTCAGAGCAGTACTTC; CDR3aa: CASSLVSEQYF
j_gene: TRBJ2-1; v_gene: TRBV30; abundance: NA; d_gene: TRBD2; CDR3nt: TGTGCCTGGAGTACGGGAGGGCCGGGGAATGAGCAGTTCTTC; CDR3aa: CAWSTGGPGNEQFF
j_gene: TRBJ2-7; v_gene: TRBV7-9; abundance: NA; d_gene: NA; CDR3nt: TGTGCCAGCAGCTTAGGGGACACCTTCTACGAGCAGTACTTC; CDR3aa: CASSLGDTFYEQYF
j_gene: TRBJ1-2; v_gene: TRBV28; abundance: NA; d_gene: TRBD1; CDR3nt: TGTGCCAGCAGTACCGCAGGGGAGGGGGCCATAATCTATGGCTACACCTTC; CDR3aa: CASSTAGEGAIIYGYTF
j_gene: TRBJ1-1; v_gene: TRBV6-5; abundance: NA; d_gene: NA; CDR3nt: TGTGCCAGCAGTTCGGCGGTCACTGAAGCTTTCTTT; CDR3aa: CASSSAVTEAFF
j_gene: TRBJ2-1; v_gene: TRBV15; abundance: few; d_gene: TRBD2; CDR3nt: TGTGCCACCAGCAGAGCCACGAGCGGGAACATCGTAGGCAATGAGCAGTTCTTC; CDR3aa: CATSRATSGNIVGNEQFF
j_gene: TRBJ2-1; v_gene: TRBV14; abundance: NA; d_gene: NA; CDR3nt: TGTGCCAGCAGCCAAGATGGGCTAGTCAAGCAGTTCTTC; CDR3aa: CASSQDGLVKQFF
j_gene: TRBJ2-1; v_gene: TRBV7-8; abundance: NA; d_gene: TRBD1; CDR3nt: TGTGCCAGCAGCTGGCAGGGACAGGGGGCTTTTGATGAGCAGTTCTTC; CDR3aa: CASSWQGQGAFDEQFF
j_gene: TRBJ1-4; v_gene: TRBV25-1; abundance: NA; d_gene: NA; CDR3nt: TGTGCCAGCAGTGAATCAAGACAGAATGAAAAACTGTTTTTT; CDR3aa: CASSESRQNEKLFF